Described below is a single T cell receptor beta chain sequence and its context. In the authors' methods: Researchers report that nucleated cell counts were estimated from reference gene primer amplification. The assay was immunoSEQ multiplex PCR, and TCRdb's table has in-frame clones only and misses some. The DNA gave D and trimming, while V, J and clone size come from that table. The repertoire holds more than 40,000 clones, with over 75% as singletons. This sample was taken from a study of blood T cell repertoires in COVID-19. Study as a whole: Acute and convalescent COVID-19 specimens originated in the United States, Italy and Spain. PBMCs, B-cell-depleted T cells, or T cells provided the cDNA or gDNA that made up the material.

V shed 4 bases and J 6 bases; nucleotides not matched to a gene: 9. Germline CDR1 is SGHRS and CDR2 is YFSETQ. The CDR3 has 15 residues. The sequence came from a man between 65 and 85 years old with acute or convalescent COVID-19. The sequenced material came from peripheral blood. The chain combines TRBV5-1 with TRBJ2-2; TRBD2 aligns across 7 bases. CDR3 DNA sequence: TGCGCCAGCAGCCTGGGACTATTAAGCGCCGGGGAGCTGTTTTTT. Protein product: CASSLGLLSAGELFF.